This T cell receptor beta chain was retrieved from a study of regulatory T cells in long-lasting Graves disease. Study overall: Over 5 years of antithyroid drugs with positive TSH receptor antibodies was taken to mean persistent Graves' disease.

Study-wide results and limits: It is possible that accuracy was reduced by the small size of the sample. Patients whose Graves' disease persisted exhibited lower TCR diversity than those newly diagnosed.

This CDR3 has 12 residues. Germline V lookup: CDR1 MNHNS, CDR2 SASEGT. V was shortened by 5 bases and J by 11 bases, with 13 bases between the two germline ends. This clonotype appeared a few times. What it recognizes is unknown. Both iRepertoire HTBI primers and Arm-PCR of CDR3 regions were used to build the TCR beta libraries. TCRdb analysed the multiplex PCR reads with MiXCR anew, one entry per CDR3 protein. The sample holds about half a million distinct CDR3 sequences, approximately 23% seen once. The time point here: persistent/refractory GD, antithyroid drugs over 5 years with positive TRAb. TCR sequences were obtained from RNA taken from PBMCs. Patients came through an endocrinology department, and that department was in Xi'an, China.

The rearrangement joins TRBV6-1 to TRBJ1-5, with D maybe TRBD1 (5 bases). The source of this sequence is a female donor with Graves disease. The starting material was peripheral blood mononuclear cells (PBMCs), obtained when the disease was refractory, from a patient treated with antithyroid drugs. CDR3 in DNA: TGTGCCAGCAGTACGAACCGGGGGGCCCAGCATTTT. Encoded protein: CASSTNRGAQHF.